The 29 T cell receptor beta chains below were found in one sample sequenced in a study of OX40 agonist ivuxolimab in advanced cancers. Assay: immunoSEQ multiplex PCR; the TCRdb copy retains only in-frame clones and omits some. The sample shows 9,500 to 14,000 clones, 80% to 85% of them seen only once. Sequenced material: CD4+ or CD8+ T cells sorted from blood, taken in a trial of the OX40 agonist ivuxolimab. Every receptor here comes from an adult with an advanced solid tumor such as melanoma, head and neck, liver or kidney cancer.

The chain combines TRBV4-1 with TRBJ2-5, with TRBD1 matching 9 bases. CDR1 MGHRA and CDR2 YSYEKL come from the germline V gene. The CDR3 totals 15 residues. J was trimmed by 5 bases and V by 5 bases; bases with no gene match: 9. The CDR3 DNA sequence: TGCGCCAGCAGCTCTAGGACAGGGGCGAGCGAGACCCAGTACTTC. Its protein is CASSSRTGASETQYF.

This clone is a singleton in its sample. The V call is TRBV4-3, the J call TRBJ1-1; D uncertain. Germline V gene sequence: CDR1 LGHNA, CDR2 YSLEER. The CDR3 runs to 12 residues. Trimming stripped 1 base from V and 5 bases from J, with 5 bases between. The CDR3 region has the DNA TGCGCCAGCAGCCAAGGTGAAACTGAAGCTTTCTTT. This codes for CASSQGETEAFF.

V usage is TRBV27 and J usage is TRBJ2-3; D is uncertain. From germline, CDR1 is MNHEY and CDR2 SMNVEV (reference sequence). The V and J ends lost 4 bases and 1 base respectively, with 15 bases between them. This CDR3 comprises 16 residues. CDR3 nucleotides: TGTGCCAGCAGTTCCCTGACGACACTCCGCACAGATACGCAGTATTTT. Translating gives CASSSLTTLRTDTQYF.

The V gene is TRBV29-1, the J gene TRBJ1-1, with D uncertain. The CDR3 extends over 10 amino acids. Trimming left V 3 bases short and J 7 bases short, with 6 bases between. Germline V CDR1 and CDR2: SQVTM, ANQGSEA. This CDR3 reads CSVDVGEAFF. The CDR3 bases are TGCAGCGTTGATGTGGGTGAAGCTTTCTTT.

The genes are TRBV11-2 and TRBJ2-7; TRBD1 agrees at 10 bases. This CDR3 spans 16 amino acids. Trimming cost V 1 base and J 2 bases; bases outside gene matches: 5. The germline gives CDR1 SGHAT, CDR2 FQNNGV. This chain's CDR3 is CASSLGWTGGTYEQYF. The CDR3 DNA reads TGTGCCAGCAGCTTAGGGTGGACAGGGGGAACCTACGAGCAGTACTTC.

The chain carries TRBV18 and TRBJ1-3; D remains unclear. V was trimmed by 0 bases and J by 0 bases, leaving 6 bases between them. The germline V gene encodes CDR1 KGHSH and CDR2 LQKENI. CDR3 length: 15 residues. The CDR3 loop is CASSPPRISGNTIYF. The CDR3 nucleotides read TGTGCCAGCTCACCACCCAGGATCTCTGGAAACACCATATATTTT.

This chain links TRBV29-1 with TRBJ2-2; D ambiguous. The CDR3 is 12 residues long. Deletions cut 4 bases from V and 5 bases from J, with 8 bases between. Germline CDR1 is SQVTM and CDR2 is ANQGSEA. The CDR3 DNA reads TGCAGCGTTGTCGTACCGACCGGGGAGCTGTTTTTT. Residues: CSVVVPTGELFF.

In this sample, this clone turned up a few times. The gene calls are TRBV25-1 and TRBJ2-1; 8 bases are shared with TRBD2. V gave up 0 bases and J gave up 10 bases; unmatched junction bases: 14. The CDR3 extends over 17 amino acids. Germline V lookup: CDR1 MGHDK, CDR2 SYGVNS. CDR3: CASSEYTGPGGPREQFF. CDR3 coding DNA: TGTGCCAGCAGTGAATATACCGGTCCGGGGGGGCCTCGGGAGCAGTTCTTC. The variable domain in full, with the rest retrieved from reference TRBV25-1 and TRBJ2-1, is EADIYQTPRYLVIGTGKKITLECSQTMGHDKMYWYQQDPGMELHLIHYSYGVNSTEKGDLSSESTVSRIRTEHFPLTLESARPSHTSQYLCASSEYTGPGGPREQFFGPGTRLTVL.

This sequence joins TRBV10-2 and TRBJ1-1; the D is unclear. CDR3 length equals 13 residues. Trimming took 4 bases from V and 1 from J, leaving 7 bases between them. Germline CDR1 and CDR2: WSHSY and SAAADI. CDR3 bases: TGCGCCAGCAGTGTGGGCAGGAACACTGAAGCTTTCTTT. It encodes CASSVGRNTEAFF.

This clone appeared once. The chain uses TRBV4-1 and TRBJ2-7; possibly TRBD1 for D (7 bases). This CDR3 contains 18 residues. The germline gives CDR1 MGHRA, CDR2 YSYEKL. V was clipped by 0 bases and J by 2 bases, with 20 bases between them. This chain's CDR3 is CASSQDMAGRTGAYEQYF. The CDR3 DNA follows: TGCGCCAGCAGCCAAGATATGGCTGGGAGGACAGGAGCCTACGAGCAGTACTTC.

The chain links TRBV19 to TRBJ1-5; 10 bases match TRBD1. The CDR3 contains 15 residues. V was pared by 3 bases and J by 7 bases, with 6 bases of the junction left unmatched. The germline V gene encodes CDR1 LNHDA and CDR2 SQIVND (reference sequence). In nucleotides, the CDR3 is TGTGCCAGTAGTATGGGGACAGGGGTTATACAGCCCCAGCATTTT. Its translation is CASSMGTGVIQPQHF.

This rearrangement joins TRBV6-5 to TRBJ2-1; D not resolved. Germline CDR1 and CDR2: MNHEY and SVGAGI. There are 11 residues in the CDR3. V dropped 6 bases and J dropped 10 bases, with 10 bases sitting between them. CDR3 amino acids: CASSTTQEQFF. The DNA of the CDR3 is TGTGCCAGCAGCACCACCCAGGAGCAGTTCTTC.

This CDR3 reads CASSPTGPPEAFF. The CDR3 nucleotides read TGCGCCAGCAGCCCCACGGGACCTCCGGAAGCTTTCTTT. V is TRBV4-1 and J is TRBJ1-1; possibly TRBD1 for D (5 bases). CDR1 MGHRA and CDR2 YSYEKL come from the germline V gene. V lost 4 bases, J lost 8 bases, and 14 bases lay in between. This CDR3 comprises 13 residues.

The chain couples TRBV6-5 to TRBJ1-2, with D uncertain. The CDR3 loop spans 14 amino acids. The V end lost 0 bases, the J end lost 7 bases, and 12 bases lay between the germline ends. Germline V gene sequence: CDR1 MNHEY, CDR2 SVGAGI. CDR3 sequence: CASSYSPEVGGYTF. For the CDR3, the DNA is TGTGCCAGCAGTTACTCTCCAGAGGTCGGTGGCTACACCTTC.

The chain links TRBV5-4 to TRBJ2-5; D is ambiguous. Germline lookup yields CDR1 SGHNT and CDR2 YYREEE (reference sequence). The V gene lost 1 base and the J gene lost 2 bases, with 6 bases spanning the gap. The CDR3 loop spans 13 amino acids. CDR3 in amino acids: CASSLFRQETQYF. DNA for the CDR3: TGTGCCAGCAGCTTGTTCCGTCAAGAGACCCAGTACTTC.

CDR3 sequence reads: CASSPSLVGQGNQPQHF. The DNA of the CDR3 is TGCGCCAGCAGCCCGAGCTTGGTTGGACAGGGCAATCAGCCCCAGCATTTT. V usage is TRBV5-1 and J usage is TRBJ1-5; 7 bases align to TRBD1. The ends lost 4 bases at V and 2 bases at J; junction bases unmatched: 12. Germline values: CDR1 SGHRS, CDR2 YFSETQ. CDR3 length: 17 residues.

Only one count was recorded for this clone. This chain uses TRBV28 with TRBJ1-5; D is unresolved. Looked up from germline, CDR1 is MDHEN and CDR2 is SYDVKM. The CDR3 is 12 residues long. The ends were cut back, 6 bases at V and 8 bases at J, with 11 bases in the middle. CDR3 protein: CASRPRQEPQHF. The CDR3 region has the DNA TGTGCCAGCAGACCAAGGCAAGAGCCCCAGCATTTT.

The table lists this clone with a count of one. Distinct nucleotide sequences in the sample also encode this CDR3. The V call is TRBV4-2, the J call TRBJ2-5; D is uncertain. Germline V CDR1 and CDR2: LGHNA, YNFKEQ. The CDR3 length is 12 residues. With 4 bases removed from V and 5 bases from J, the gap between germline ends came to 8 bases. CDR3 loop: CASSPLGETQYF. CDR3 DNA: TGTGCCAGCAGCCCTCTTGGGGAGACCCAGTACTTC.

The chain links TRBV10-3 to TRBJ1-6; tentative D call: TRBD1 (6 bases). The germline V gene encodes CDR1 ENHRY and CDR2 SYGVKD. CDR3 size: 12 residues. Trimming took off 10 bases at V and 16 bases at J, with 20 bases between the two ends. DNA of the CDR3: TGTGCCAACTCAGTTGCCGGGACATCACTCCACTTT. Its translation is CANSVAGTSLHF.

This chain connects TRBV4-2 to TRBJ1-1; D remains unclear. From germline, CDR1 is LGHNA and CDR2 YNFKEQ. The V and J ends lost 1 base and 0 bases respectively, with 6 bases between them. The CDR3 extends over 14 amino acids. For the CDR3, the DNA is TGTGCCAGCAGCCAAGGAGCGATGAACACTGAAGCTTTCTTT. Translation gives CASSQGAMNTEAFF.

The CDR3 loop reads CSVESRQGRRYGYTF. The CDR3 DNA reads TGCAGCGTTGAATCAAGGCAGGGGCGTCGCTATGGCTACACCTTC. The chain couples TRBV29-1 to TRBJ1-2; a weak D match, TRBD1 (6 bases). Trimming removed 2 bases at V and 4 bases at J, with 17 bases between. In germline, CDR1 is SQVTM, CDR2 ANQGSEA. The CDR3 covers 15 residues.

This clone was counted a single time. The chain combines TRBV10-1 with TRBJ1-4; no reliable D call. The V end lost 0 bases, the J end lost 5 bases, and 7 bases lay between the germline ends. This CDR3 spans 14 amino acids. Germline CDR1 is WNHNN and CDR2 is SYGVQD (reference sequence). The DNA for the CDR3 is TGCGCCAGCAGTGAGTCCGGCAGGAATGAAAAACTGTTTTTT. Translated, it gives CASSESGRNEKLFF.

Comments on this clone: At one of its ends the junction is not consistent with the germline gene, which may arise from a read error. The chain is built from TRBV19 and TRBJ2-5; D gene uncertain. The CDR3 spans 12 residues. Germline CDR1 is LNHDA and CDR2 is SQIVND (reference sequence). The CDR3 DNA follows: TGTGCCAGTAGTATGGACCAAGAGACCCGGTACTTC. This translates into CASSMDQETRYF.

The CDR3 DNA reads TGTGCCAGCAGCTTGGAGGGGGGCACAGATACGCAGTATTTT. Encoded protein: CASSLEGGTDTQYF. This chain joins TRBV5-4 and TRBJ2-3, with a possible D match to TRBD1 (6 bases). The CDR3 has 14 amino acids. The ends were cut back, 0 bases at V and 1 base at J, with 6 bases in the middle. CDR1 and CDR2 from the germline V gene are SGHNT and YYREEE (reference sequence).

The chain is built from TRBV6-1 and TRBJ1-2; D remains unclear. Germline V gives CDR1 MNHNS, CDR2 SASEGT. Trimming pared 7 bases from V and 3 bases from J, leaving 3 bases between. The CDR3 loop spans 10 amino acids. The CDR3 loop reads CASKDYGYTF. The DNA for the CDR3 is TGTGCCAGCAAGGACTATGGCTACACCTTC.

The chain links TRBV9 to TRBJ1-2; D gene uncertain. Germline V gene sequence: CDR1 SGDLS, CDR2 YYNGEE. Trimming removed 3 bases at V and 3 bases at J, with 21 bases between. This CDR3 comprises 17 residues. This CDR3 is CASSAAPVGRTYYGYTF. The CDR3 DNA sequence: TGTGCCAGCAGCGCCGCCCCGGTGGGCAGGACGTACTATGGCTACACCTTC.

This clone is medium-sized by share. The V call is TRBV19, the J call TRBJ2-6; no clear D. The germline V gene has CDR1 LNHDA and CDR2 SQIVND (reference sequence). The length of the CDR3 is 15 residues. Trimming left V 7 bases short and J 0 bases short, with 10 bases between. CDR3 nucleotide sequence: TGTGCCAGTACCCTTGTACCCTCTGGGGCCAACGTCCTGACTTTC. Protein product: CASTLVPSGANVLTF.

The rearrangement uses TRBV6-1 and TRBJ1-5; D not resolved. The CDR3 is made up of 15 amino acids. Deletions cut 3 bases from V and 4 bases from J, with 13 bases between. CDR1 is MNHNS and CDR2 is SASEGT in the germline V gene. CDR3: CASSDGEGGNQPQHF. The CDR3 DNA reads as TGTGCCAGCAGTGACGGAGAGGGAGGAAATCAGCCCCAGCATTTT.

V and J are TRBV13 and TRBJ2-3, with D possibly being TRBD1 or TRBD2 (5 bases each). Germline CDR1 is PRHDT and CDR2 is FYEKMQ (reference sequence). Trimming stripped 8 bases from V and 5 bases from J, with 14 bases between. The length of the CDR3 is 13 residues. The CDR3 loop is CASLFGAGDTQYF. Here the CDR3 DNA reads TGTGCCAGCCTCTTCGGGGCTGGAGATACGCAGTATTTT.